Reported below is one T cell receptor (beta chain). The data are from a study of STAT5B mutations in CD4+ large granular lymphocyte leukemia. The junction had 3 bases not matched to a gene; V was cut back by 5 bases and J by 0 bases. The CDR3 has 14 residues. Germline V gives CDR1 SGHRS, CDR2 YFSETQ. Original methodology: Putative leukemic clones, some 60 in all, each exceeded 5% of the repertoire. Assay used: immunoSEQ multiplex PCR; TCRdb lists only in-frame clones, some missing. V and J calls and clone size come straight from that table; D and trimming were deduced from the DNA. The sample records 2,500 to 3,000 clones, 79% being singletons.

The V gene is TRBV5-1, the J gene TRBJ1-1; 8 nucleotides agree with TRBD1. This clonotype was obtained from a woman in her 70s with CD4+ T-cell large granular lymphocyte leukemia. The sample taken for sequencing was PBMCs. DNA for the CDR3: TGCGCCAGCAGAGGACAGGGAATGAACACTGAAGCTTTCTTT. It yields the protein CASRGQGMNTEAFF.